The clone carrying this T cell receptor (beta chain) was seen ten or more times. It was genomic DNA that served as the template for profiling TCR beta VDJ and CDR3. A single record per CDR3 protein comes from TCRdb applying MiXCR to the reads. The data show about 470,000 distinct CDR3 sequences, about a third seen once. It was patients with CD8+CD57+ cell expansion by flow cytometry who were chosen for sequencing. The V gene's germline CDR1 is SGHVS and CDR2 FQNEAQ. This CDR3 has 13 amino acids. Trimming stripped 5 bases from V and 7 bases from J, with 12 bases between. The sample belongs to a study of CD8+CD57+ T cells in acquired aplastic anemia.

Sequenced material: sorted CD4+, CD8+, or CD8+CD57+ T cells (not recorded which) from PBMCs. The chain links TRBV7-8 to TRBJ1-5; D not certain. The source is a human donor with aplastic anemia. CDR3 amino acids: CASSRERAQPQHF. Written as DNA, the CDR3 is TGTGCCAGCAGCCGCGAAAGAGCACAGCCCCAGCATTTT.